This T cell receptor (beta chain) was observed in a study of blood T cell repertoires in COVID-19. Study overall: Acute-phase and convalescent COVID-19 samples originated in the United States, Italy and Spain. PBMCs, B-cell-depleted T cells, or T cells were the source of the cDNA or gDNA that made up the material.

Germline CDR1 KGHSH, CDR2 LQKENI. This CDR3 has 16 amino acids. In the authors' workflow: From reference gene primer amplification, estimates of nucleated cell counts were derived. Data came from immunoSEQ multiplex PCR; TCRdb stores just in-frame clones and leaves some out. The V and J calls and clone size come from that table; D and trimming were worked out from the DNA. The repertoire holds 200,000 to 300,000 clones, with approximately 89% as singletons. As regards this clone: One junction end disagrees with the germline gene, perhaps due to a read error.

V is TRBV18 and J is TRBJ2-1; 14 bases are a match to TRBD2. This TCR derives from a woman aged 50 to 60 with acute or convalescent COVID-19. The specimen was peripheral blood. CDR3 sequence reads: CASSPPGLAGANAQFF. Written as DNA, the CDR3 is TGTGCCAGCTCACCACCGGGACTAGCGGGAGCAAATGCGCAGTTCTTC.